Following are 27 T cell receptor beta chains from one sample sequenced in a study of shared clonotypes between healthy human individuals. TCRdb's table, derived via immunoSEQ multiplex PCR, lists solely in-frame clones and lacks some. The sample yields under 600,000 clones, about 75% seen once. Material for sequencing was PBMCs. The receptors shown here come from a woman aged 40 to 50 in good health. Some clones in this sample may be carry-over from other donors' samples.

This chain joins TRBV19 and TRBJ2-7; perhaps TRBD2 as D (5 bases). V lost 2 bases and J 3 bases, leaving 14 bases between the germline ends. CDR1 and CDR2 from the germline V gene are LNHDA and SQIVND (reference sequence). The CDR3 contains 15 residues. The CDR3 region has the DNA TGTGCCAGTAGTATAATGAGCGAGGGTCACTACGAGCAGTACTTC. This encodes CASSIMSEGHYEQYF.

CDR3 nucleotides: TGTGCCAGCAGCTCATCCCGCGACAGGGGGCGTTTTGGGCGCTATGGCTACACCTTC. Amino acids: CASSSSRDRGRFGRYGYTF. The chain links TRBV11-2 to TRBJ1-2; TRBD1 matches 10 bases. CDR3 length: 19 amino acids. CDR1 SGHAT and CDR2 FQNNGV come from the germline V gene. Trimming cost V 4 bases and J 4 bases; bases outside gene matches: 18.

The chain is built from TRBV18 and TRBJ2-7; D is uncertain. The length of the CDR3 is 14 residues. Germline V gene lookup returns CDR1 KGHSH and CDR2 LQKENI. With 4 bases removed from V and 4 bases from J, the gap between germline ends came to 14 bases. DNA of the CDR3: TGTGCCAGCTCACTTGTAGGGTCGGTATACGAGCAGTACTTC. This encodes CASSLVGSVYEQYF.

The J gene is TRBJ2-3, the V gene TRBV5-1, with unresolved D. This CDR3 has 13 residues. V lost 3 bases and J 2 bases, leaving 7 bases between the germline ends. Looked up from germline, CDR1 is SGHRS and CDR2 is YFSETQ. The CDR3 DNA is TGCGCCAGCAGCTACCCCAACACAGATACGCAGTATTTT. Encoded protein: CASSYPNTDTQYF.

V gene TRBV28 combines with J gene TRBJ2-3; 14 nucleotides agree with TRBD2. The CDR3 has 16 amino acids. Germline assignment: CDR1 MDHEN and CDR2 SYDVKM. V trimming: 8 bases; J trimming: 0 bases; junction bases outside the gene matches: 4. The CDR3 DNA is TGTGCCAGCGGGACTAGCGGGAGACCCAGCACAGATACGCAGTATTTT. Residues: CASGTSGRPSTDTQYF.

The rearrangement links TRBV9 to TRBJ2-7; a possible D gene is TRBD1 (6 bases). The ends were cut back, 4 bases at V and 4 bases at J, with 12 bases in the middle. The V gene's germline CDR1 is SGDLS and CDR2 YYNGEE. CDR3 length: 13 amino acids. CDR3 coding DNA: TGTGCCAGCAGCCCAGGGACAAGTTACGAGCAGTACTTC. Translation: CASSPGTSYEQYF.

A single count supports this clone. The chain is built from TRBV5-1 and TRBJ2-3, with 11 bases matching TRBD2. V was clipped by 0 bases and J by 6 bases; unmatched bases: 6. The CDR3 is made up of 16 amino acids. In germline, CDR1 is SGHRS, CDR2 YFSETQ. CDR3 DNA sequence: TGCGCCAGCAGCTTGGTCACTAGCGGGAGCCCCGATACGCAGTATTTT. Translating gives CASSLVTSGSPDTQYF.

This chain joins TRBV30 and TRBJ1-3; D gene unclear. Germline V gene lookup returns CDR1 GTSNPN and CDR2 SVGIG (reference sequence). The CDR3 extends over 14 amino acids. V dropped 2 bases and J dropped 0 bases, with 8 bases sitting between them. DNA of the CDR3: TGTGCCTGGAGTCCAGTTATCTCTGGAAACACCATATATTTT. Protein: CAWSPVISGNTIYF. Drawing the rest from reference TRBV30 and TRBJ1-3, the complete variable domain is SQTIHQWPATLVQPVGSPLSLECTVEGTSNPNLYWYRQAAGRGLQLLFYSVGIGQISSEVPQNLSASRPQDRQFILSSKKLLLSDSGFYLCAWSPVISGNTIYFGEGSWLTVV.

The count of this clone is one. The CDR3 DNA follows: TGTGCCAGCAGCCCTACATTGGGGACGAAGACCCAGTACTTC. Translation: CASSPTLGTKTQYF. V is TRBV27 and J is TRBJ2-5; D may correspond to TRBD1 or TRBD2 (5 bases each). Germline-derived CDR1 and CDR2 are MNHEY and SMNVEV (reference sequence). This CDR3 is 14 amino acids long. V was trimmed by 6 bases and J by 6 bases, leaving 17 bases between them.

CDR3 sequence reads: CASSRSQETQYF. Here the CDR3 DNA reads TGTGCCAGCAGCCGATCCCAAGAGACCCAGTACTTC. This rearrangement joins TRBV5-4 to TRBJ2-5; D not certain. Per germline, CDR1 SGHNT and CDR2 YYREEE (reference sequence). The V gene lost 4 bases and the J gene lost 1 base, with 5 bases spanning the gap. The CDR3 covers 12 residues.

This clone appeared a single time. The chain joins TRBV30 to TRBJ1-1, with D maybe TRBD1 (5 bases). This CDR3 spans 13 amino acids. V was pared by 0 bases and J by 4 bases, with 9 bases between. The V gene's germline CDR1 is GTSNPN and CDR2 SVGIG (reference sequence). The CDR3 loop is CAWSVWGGTEAFF. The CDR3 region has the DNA TGTGCCTGGAGTGTTTGGGGGGGCACTGAAGCTTTCTTT.

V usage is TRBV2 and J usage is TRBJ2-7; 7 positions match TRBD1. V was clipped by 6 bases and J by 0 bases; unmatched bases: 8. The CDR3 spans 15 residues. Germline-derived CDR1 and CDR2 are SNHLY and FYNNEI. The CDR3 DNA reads TGTGCCAGCAGCCCCCAAACAGGGGCCTCCTACGAGCAGTACTTC. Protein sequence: CASSPQTGASYEQYF.

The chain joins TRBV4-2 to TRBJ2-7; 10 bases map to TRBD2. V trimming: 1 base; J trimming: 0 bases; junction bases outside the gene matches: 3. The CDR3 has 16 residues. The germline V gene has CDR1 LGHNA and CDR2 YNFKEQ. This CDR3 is CASSQVRTSGSYEQYF. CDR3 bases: TGTGCCAGCAGCCAAGTAAGGACTAGCGGCTCCTACGAGCAGTACTTC.

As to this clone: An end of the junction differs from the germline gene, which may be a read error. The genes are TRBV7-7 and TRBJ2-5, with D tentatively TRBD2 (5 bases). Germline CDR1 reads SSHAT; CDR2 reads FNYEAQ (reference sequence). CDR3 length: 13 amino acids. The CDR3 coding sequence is TGTGCTAGCAGCGCTGGACTCCAAGAGACCCAGTACTTC. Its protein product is CASSAGLQETQYF.

CDR3 sequence: CASSQEGDTQYF. CDR3 coding DNA: TGCGCCAGCAGCCAAGAGGGTGATACGCAGTATTTT. This chain connects TRBV4-3 to TRBJ2-3; no definite D call. Germline V gene lookup returns CDR1 LGHNA and CDR2 YSLEER. V lost 0 bases and J 6 bases, leaving 4 bases between the germline ends. The CDR3 runs 12 residues.

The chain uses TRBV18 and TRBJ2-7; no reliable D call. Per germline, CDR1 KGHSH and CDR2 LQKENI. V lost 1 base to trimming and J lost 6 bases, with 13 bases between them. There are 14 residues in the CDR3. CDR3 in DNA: TGTGCCAGCTCACCACAGCAGAGTCCAGGCGAGCAGTACTTC. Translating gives CASSPQQSPGEQYF.

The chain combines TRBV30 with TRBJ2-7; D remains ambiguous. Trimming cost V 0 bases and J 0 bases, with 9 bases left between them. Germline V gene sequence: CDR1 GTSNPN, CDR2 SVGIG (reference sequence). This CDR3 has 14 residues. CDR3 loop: CAWSVGFTSYEQYF. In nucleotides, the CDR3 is TGTGCCTGGAGTGTGGGGTTTACCTCCTACGAGCAGTACTTC.

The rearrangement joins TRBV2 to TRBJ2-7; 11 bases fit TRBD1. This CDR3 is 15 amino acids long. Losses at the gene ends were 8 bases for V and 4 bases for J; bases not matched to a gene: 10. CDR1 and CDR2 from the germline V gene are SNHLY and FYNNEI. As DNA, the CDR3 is TGTGCCAGCCTAGGTCGGGACAGGGGGTTTTACGAGCAGTACTTC. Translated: CASLGRDRGFYEQYF.

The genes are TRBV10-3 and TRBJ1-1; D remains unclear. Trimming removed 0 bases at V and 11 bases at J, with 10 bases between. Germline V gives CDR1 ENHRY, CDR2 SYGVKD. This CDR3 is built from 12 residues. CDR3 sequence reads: CAISESSGGAFF. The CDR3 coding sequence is TGTGCCATCAGTGAGTCTTCAGGAGGGGCTTTCTTT.

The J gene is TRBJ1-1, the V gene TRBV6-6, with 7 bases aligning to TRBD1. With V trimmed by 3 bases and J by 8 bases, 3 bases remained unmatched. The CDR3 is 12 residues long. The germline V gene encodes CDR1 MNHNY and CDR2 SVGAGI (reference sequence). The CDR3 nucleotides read TGTGCCAGCAGTTATGGGGGACAGGAAGCTTTCTTT. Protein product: CASSYGGQEAFF.

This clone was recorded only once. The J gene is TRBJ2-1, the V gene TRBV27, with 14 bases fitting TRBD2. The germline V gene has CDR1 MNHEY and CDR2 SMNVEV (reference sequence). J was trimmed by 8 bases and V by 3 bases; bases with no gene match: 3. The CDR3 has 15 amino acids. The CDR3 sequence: CASSFGTSGRDEQFF. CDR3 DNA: TGTGCCAGCAGTTTTGGGACTAGCGGGAGAGATGAGCAGTTCTTC.

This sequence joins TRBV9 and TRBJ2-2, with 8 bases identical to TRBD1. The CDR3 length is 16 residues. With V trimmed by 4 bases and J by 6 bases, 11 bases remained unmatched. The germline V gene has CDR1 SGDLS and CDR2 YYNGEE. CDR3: CASSPQGRTGSGELFF. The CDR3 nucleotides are TGTGCCAGCAGCCCCCAGGGGAGGACAGGGTCCGGGGAGCTGTTTTTT. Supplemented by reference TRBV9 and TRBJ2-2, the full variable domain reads DSGVTQTPKHLITATGQRVTLRCSPRSGDLSVYWYQQSLDQGLQFLIQYYNGEERAKGNILERFSAQQFPDLHSELNLSSLELGDSALYFCASSPQGRTGSGELFFGEGSRLTVL.

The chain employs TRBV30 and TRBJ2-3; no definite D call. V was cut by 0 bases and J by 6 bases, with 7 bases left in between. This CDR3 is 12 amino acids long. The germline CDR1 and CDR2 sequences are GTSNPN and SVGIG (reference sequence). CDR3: CAWSVDADTQYF. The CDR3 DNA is TGTGCCTGGAGTGTAGACGCCGATACGCAGTATTTT. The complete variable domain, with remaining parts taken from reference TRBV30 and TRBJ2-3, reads SQTIHQWPATLVQPVGSPLSLECTVEGTSNPNLYWYRQAAGRGLQLLFYSVGIGQISSEVPQNLSASRPQDRQFILSSKKLLLSDSGFYLCAWSVDADTQYFGPGTRLTVL.

The DNA for the CDR3 is TGTGCCTGGAGAGCCGCGTGGGGGACAGGGGTCTACGAGCAGTACTTC. As protein: CAWRAAWGTGVYEQYF. The chain combines TRBV30 with TRBJ2-7, with 10 nucleotides matching TRBD1. V shed 3 bases, J shed 3 bases, and the junction held 11 bases outside the gene matches. The CDR3 has 16 residues. Germline V gene sequence: CDR1 GTSNPN, CDR2 SVGIG (reference sequence). Full variable domain (outside the CDR3, taken from reference TRBV30 and TRBJ2-7): SQTIHQWPATLVQPVGSPLSLECTVEGTSNPNLYWYRQAAGRGLQLLFYSVGIGQISSEVPQNLSASRPQDRQFILSSKKLLLSDSGFYLCAWRAAWGTGVYEQYFGPGTRLTVT.

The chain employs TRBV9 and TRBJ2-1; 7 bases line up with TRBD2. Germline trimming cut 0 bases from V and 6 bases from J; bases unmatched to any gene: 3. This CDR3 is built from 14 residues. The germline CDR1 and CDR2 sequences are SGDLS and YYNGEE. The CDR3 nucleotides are TGTGCCAGCAGCGTAGCGGGAGGCATCAATGAGCAGTTCTTC. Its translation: CASSVAGGINEQFF.

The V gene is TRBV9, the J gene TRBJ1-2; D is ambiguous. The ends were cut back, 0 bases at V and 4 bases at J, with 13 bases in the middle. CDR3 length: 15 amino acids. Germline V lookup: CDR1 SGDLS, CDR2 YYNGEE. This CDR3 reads CASSVEPASRYGYTF. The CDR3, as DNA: TGTGCCAGCAGCGTAGAGCCAGCCAGCCGCTATGGCTACACCTTC.

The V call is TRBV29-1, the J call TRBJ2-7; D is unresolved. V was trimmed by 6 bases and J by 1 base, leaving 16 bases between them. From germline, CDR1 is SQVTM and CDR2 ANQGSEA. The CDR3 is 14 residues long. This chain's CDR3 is CSVRFGTLSYEQYF. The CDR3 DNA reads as TGCAGCGTCCGATTTGGCACCCTGTCCTACGAGCAGTACTTC.